One and the same sample provided the 26 T cell receptor beta chains below, sequenced in a study of T-cell memory formation after mild COVID-19 (dated by TCRdb to the early 2020s). The library came from 5' RACE. Sequencing instrument: Illumina NovaSeq 6000. Through fastp at Q25 and MiXCR, TCRdb rebuilt clones from the public reads, retaining in-frame beta chains. Identical CDR3 proteins give one entry, which carries the most common genes and DNA. In all, the sample holds roughly 47,000 distinct CDR3 sequences, and roughly 7% of those were seen once. The ten largest clones add up to about 1.5% of the sample. Sequencing used PBMCs or a T cell subset sorted from them (not recorded which). Source of these receptors: a man aged 18 to 29 who had mild COVID-19 (a few samples of this study predate the infection). The sample titles of this study are shuffled in the database, so cell type and time point are left out; the donor was told from shared clones.

The V and J genes are TRBV9 and TRBJ2-1; 15 nucleotides agree with TRBD2. Trimming took 3 bases from V and 15 from J; bases not matched to a gene: 7. This CDR3 is 14 amino acids long. The germline CDR1 and CDR2 sequences are SGDLS and YYNGEE. The DNA for the CDR3 is TGTGCCAGCAGCGCGGGACTAGCGGGGGGAGTGCGGTTCTTC. As protein: CASSAGLAGGVRFF. Full variable domain (rest looked up from reference TRBV9 and TRBJ2-1): DSGVTQTPKHLITATGQRVTLRCSPRSGDLSVYWYQQSLDQGLQFLIQYYNGEERAKGNILERFSAQQFPDLHSELNLSSLELGDSALYFCASSAGLAGGVRFFGPGTRLTVL.

This clonotype occurred many times. The chain carries TRBV4-1 and TRBJ2-2; no reliable D call. V gave up 4 bases and J gave up 0 bases, with 6 bases separating them. The germline gives CDR1 MGHRA, CDR2 YSYEKL. CDR3 length: 14 residues. DNA for the CDR3: TGCGCCAGCAGCCCCGGGTCGAACACCGGGGAGCTGTTTTTT. Its translation: CASSPGSNTGELFF.

The chain carries TRBV3-1 and TRBJ1-5; weak D call: TRBD1 (5 bases). Germline V gene data show CDR1 as LGHDT and CDR2 as YNNKEL (reference sequence). CDR3 size: 14 residues. V lost 5 bases to trimming and J lost 4 bases, with 12 bases between them. The CDR3 coding sequence is TGTGCCAGCAGCGACTCCGGGACGAATCAGCCCCAGCATTTT. Amino acid sequence: CASSDSGTNQPQHF.

This chain links TRBV7-2 with TRBJ1-2, with D perhaps TRBD1 (6 bases). Germline V gene lookup returns CDR1 SGHTA and CDR2 FQGNSA. This CDR3 region has 14 residues. V was shortened by 6 bases and J by 4 bases, with 15 bases between the two germline ends. The CDR3 nucleotides are TGTGCCAGCAGATCCGGGGGCGCGAGCTATGGCTACACCTTC. Protein product: CASRSGGASYGYTF.

This clonotype qualifies as medium-sized. The rearrangement links TRBV7-2 to TRBJ1-2; D might be TRBD1 (5 bases). Germline loops: CDR1 SGHTA, CDR2 FQGNSA. This CDR3 has 14 residues. Trimming removed 5 bases from V and 8 bases from J, with 18 bases in between. CDR3: CASSPRQPTSGYTF. The CDR3 bases are TGTGCCAGCAGCCCCAGACAGCCTACTTCCGGCTACACCTTC. Based on the CDR3 plus reference TRBV7-2 and TRBJ1-2, the full variable domain is GAGVSQSPSNKVTEKGKDVELRCDPISGHTALYWYRQSLGQGLEFLIYFQGNSAPDKSGLPSDRFSAERTGGSVSTLTIQRTQQEDSAVYLCASSPRQPTSGYTFGSGTRLTVV.

This clonotype was picked up many times. V is TRBV30 and J is TRBJ2-5; a weak D match, TRBD2 (7 bases). The CDR3 spans 16 residues. The V end was cut by 0 bases, the J end by 0 bases, with 14 bases between. From germline, CDR1 is GTSNPN and CDR2 SVGIG (reference sequence). For the CDR3, the DNA is TGTGCCTGGAGTGTGGGCGGGGGCCTGTACCAAGAGACCCAGTACTTC. This codes for CAWSVGGGLYQETQYF.

The V gene is TRBV6-2 or TRBV6-3, the J gene TRBJ2-5; 13 positions agree with TRBD2. This CDR3 contains 18 residues. Trimming removed 4 bases from V and 7 bases from J; junction bases left unmatched: 15. Per germline, CDR1 MNHEY and CDR2 SVGEGT. In DNA form, the CDR3 reads TGTGCCAGCAGTTCCCGACTAGCGGGGGGCGATGGTCCCGTGACCCAGTACTTC. Encoded protein: CASSSRLAGGDGPVTQYF.

This clonotype has at least ten counts. This sequence joins TRBV5-1 and TRBJ2-2; a possible D gene is TRBD2 (6 bases). V was pared by 3 bases and J by 0 bases, with 15 bases between. Germline lookup yields CDR1 SGHRS and CDR2 YFSETQ. The CDR3 length is 17 residues. Here the CDR3 reads CASSYLAPTANTGELFF. CDR3 nucleotide sequence: TGCGCCAGCAGCTACCTAGCGCCTACCGCGAACACCGGGGAGCTGTTTTTT.

At least ten counts were recorded for this clonotype. CDR3 sequence reads: CASSVTGTVGETQYF. In DNA, the CDR3 is TGTGCCAGCAGCGTTACCGGGACAGTGGGGGAGACCCAGTACTTC. The rearrangement joins TRBV9 to TRBJ2-5; 7 bases align to TRBD1. The CDR3 extends over 15 amino acids. Germline CDR1 is SGDLS and CDR2 is YYNGEE. The J segment lost 5 bases and the V segment lost 2 bases, leaving 9 bases of the junction unmatched.

The table lists this clonotype with many counts. The V call is TRBV7-8, the J call TRBJ2-7; no firm D call. CDR1 SGHVS and CDR2 FQNEAQ come from the germline V gene. CDR3 length: 14 residues. V lost 5 bases and J 3 bases, leaving 14 bases between the germline ends. For the CDR3, the DNA is TGTGCCAGCAGCCCACGCGAAGCTAGCTACGAGCAGTACTTC. This sequence encodes CASSPREASYEQYF. Supplemented by reference TRBV7-8 and TRBJ2-7, the full variable domain reads GAGVSQSPRYKVAKRGQDVALRCDPISGHVSLFWYQQALGQGPEFLTYFQNEAQLDKSGLPSDRFFAERPEGSVSTLKIQRTQQEDSAVYLCASSPREASYEQYFGPGTRLTVT.

The chain has TRBV7-2 and TRBJ2-1, with 8 bases fitting TRBD1. The CDR3 sequence is 13 residues long. The junction had 2 bases not matched to a gene; V was cut back by 3 bases and J by 7 bases. Germline V CDR1 and CDR2: SGHTA, FQGNSA. For the CDR3, the DNA is TGTGCCAGCAGCTTTACAGGGGGAAATGAGCAGTTCTTC. It codes for CASSFTGGNEQFF.

The chain employs TRBV12-3 or TRBV12-4 and TRBJ1-4; tentative D call: TRBD1 (5 bases). The V end was cut by 7 bases, the J end by 3 bases, with 15 bases between. The CDR3 loop spans 15 amino acids. CDR3 sequence: CASTYSGRPNEKLFF. The CDR3 DNA is TGTGCCAGCACCTACTCGGGGCGGCCTAATGAAAAACTGTTTTTT.

This clonotype showed up many times. This sequence joins TRBV6-5 and TRBJ2-5, with D possibly TRBD2 on 5 matching bases. This CDR3 is built from 13 residues. V was pared by 7 bases and J by 9 bases, with 18 bases between. Germline V gene data show CDR1 as MNHEY and CDR2 as SVGAGI. DNA for the CDR3: TGTGCCAGCATGTTCCAGCTGGATAGCGCCCAGTACTTC. This translates into CASMFQLDSAQYF.

The rearrangement joins TRBV7-2 to TRBJ2-5; perhaps TRBD2 as D (5 bases). The germline V and J ends were trimmed by 2 bases and 2 bases, with 15 bases remaining between them. The germline CDR1 and CDR2 sequences are SGHTA and FQGNSA. The CDR3 covers 16 residues. The DNA of the CDR3 is TGTGCCAGCAGCTTAAGACGACCAGCGGCTCAAGAGACCCAGTACTTC. Translated, it gives CASSLRRPAAQETQYF.

Turning to this clonotype: Germline and junction disagree at one end, which may indicate a read error. The chain has TRBV5-1 and TRBJ2-6; D is tentatively TRBD1 or TRBD2 (5 bases each). This CDR3 region has 16 residues. Germline V lookup: CDR1 SGHRS, CDR2 YFSETQ. The CDR3 reads CASTLGVSSGANVLTF. CDR3 nucleotide sequence: TGCGCCAGCACCTTGGGGGTGAGCTCTGGGGCCAACGTCCTGACTTTC.

This clonotype occurred many times. This chain joins TRBV6-6 and TRBJ2-1; 7 nucleotides align to TRBD1. Germline CDR1 and CDR2: MNHNY and SVGAGI (reference sequence). CDR3 size: 12 residues. The V segment lost 6 bases and the J segment 7 bases; nucleotides outside the gene matches: 3. The CDR3 protein is CASRSQGNEQFF. The DNA for the CDR3 is TGTGCCAGCAGGTCACAGGGGAATGAGCAGTTCTTC.

This clonotype was counted at least ten times. The chain couples TRBV10-3 to TRBJ2-7, with D possibly TRBD2 on 6 matching bases. Germline V gene lookup returns CDR1 ENHRY and CDR2 SYGVKD. The length of the CDR3 is 13 residues. V lost 4 bases and J lost 7, with 14 bases in between. The CDR3 DNA is TGTGCCATCAGTGCGGTGGTGGGGGGAGAGCAGTACTTC. Encoded protein: CAISAVVGGEQYF.

This clonotype was found a few times. This chain joins TRBV7-9 and TRBJ2-1; a possible D gene is TRBD2 (5 bases). Germline V gene sequence: CDR1 SEHNR, CDR2 FQNEAQ (reference sequence). The V end lost 3 bases, the J end lost 8 bases, and 14 bases lay between the germline ends. The CDR3 is 14 amino acids. The CDR3 sequence: CASSLRWSGDEQFF. CDR3 DNA: TGTGCCAGCAGCTTGAGGTGGAGCGGCGATGAGCAGTTCTTC. Full variable domain (outside the CDR3, taken from reference TRBV7-9 and TRBJ2-1): DTGVSQNPRHKITKRGQNVTFRCDPISEHNRLYWYRQTLGQGPEFLTYFQNEAQLEKSRLLSDRFSAERPKGSFSTLEIQRTEQGDSAMYLCASSLRWSGDEQFFGPGTRLTVL.

The rearrangement links TRBV5-1 to TRBJ2-2, with 8 nucleotides matching TRBD1. V lost 3 bases and J lost 5; bases outside the gene matches: 15. The CDR3 consists of 18 residues. Looked up from germline, CDR1 is SGHRS and CDR2 is YFSETQ. CDR3 sequence reads: CASSYTGQVPSGTGELFF. The CDR3 region has the DNA TGCGCCAGCAGCTACACGGGACAGGTCCCCTCGGGGACCGGGGAGCTGTTTTTT.

The CDR3 nucleotides read TGTGCCAGCAGCTTAGCCCTGACTAGTACCGGGGCCAACGTCCTGACTTTC. It yields the protein CASSLALTSTGANVLTF. This rearrangement joins TRBV7-2 to TRBJ2-6; D is possibly TRBD2 (6 bases). Germline V CDR1 and CDR2: SGHTA, FQGNSA. There are 17 residues in the CDR3. Trimming stripped 0 bases from V and 4 bases from J, with 13 bases between.

The genes are TRBV4-3 and TRBJ2-5, with D possibly matching TRBD2 (5 bases). The CDR3 has 15 residues. V shed 4 bases and J shed 5 bases, with 17 bases lying between them. CDR1 LGHNA and CDR2 YSLEER come from the germline V gene. The CDR3 loop is CASSRALKWEETQYF. The CDR3 DNA follows: TGCGCCAGCAGCCGTGCCCTTAAGTGGGAGGAGACCCAGTACTTC.

V and J are TRBV4-3 and TRBJ2-2, with TRBD2 matching 8 bases. The CDR3 runs to 15 residues. The V gene's germline CDR1 is LGHNA and CDR2 YSLEER. The V segment lost 4 bases and the J segment 4 bases; nucleotides outside the gene matches: 5. The CDR3 coding sequence is TGCGCCAGCAGCCCCGGGGGGGCGGGCACCGGGGAGCTGTTTTTT. Amino acid sequence: CASSPGGAGTGELFF.

This chain joins TRBV24-1 and TRBJ1-4; the D is unclear. The ends were cut back, 1 base at V and 8 bases at J, with 4 bases in the middle. This CDR3 has 12 amino acids. Germline CDR1 KGHDR, CDR2 SFDVKD. The CDR3 sequence is CATSDFGEKLFF. The DNA of the CDR3 is TGTGCCACCAGTGATTTCGGCGAAAAACTGTTTTTT.

This clonotype was observed many times. The V call is TRBV20-1, the J call TRBJ2-3; tentative D call: TRBD1 (5 bases). Per the germline V gene, CDR1 is DFQATT and CDR2 is SNEGSKA (reference sequence). The CDR3 length is 13 residues. Trimming took 2 bases from V and 5 from J, leaving 11 bases between them. For the CDR3, the DNA is TGCAGTGCTAGACATCAGGGTTTAGATACGCAGTATTTT. This gives the protein CSARHQGLDTQYF.

The V gene is TRBV6-6, the J gene TRBJ2-7, with D tentatively TRBD1 or TRBD2 (5 bases each). Looked up from germline, CDR1 is MNHNY and CDR2 is SVGAGI (reference sequence). Between the trimmed V and J ends, which lost 2 bases and 3 bases, there was a span of 8 bases. The CDR3 covers 13 residues. This chain's CDR3 is CASSYRDDYEQYF. DNA of the CDR3: TGTGCCAGCAGTTACCGGGACGACTACGAGCAGTACTTC.

This chain connects TRBV4-1 to TRBJ2-3, with D perhaps TRBD2 (6 bases). The CDR3 length is 16 residues. The V gene's germline CDR1 is MGHRA and CDR2 YSYEKL. The V end lost 4 bases, the J end lost 0 bases, and 14 bases lay between the germline ends. The CDR3, as DNA: TGCGCCAGCAGCCCTTTTGGAGGGGCTAGCACAGATACGCAGTATTTT. Its protein is CASSPFGGASTDTQYF.